The clone carrying this TCR beta chain was seen a few times. The antigen remains unidentified. This was a deep-level run. The data were produced by immunoSEQ multiplex PCR, yet TCRdb's version contains in-frame clones alone and is incomplete. This repertoire shows about 2 million clones, about 95% found once; its top ten account for 0.9% to 1.5%. The source of the sample is a study of shared clonotypes between healthy human individuals. Naive CD8 populations comprised CD45RO-negative cells positively selected for CCR7, excluding terminally differentiated effector memory CD45RA+ cells. CDR1 and CDR2 (germline): SEHNR, FQNEAQ (reference sequence). V was trimmed by 0 bases and J by 5 bases, leaving 7 bases between them. This CDR3 has 13 amino acids. Study results and limitations: Represented diversity, genetic and exposure-history alike, was limited by few donors.

This sequence joins TRBV7-9 and TRBJ1-1; no definite D call. The sequence derives from a man aged 18 to 35 in good health. What was sequenced was naive CD8+ T cells sorted from blood. CDR3 region: CASSLAHETEAFF. CDR3 DNA sequence: TGTGCCAGCAGCTTAGCGCATGAGACTGAAGCTTTCTTT.